The entry below gives a single TCR beta chain sequence along with its context. Its target is unknown. Only in-frame clones appear in the TCRdb table, and some are missing; sequencing was by immunoSEQ multiplex PCR. Among under 150,000 clones listed, about 87% were seen once. The data are from a study of T cell responses to AZD1222 COVID-19 vaccine. This CDR3 comprises 13 residues. Trimming removed 3 bases from V and 5 bases from J, with 11 bases in between. Germline loops: CDR1 SGDLS, CDR2 YYNGEE. Findings and caveats of the study: Nearly half of spike-specific TCRs reportedly target unmutated variant regions. The peak T cell response came first, and repertoires were sampled only after it.

This sequence originates from an adult in good health. The sequencing used peripheral blood, collected on day 0 of AZD1222 vaccination. This chain links TRBV9 with TRBJ1-1, with D possibly TRBD1 on 5 matching bases. The CDR3 nucleotides read TGTGCCAGCAGCGAGTACCGGGGGACTGAAGCTTTCTTT. Amino acid sequence: CASSEYRGTEAFF.